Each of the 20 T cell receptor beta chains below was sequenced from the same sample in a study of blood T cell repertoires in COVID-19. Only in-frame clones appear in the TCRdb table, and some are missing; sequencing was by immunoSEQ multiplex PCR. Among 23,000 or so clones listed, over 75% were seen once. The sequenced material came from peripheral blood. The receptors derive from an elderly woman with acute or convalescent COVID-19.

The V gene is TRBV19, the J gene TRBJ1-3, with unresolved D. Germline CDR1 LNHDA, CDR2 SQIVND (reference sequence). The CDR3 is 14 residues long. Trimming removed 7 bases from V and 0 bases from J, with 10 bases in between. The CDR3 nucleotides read TGTGCCAGTACCCCGCGGCGCTCTGGAAACACCATATATTTT. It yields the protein CASTPRRSGNTIYF. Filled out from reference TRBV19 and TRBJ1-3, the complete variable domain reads DGGITQSPKYLFRKEGQNVTLSCEQNLNHDAMYWYRQDPGQGLRLIYYSQIVNDFQKGDIAEGYSVSREKKESFPLTVTSAQKNPTAFYLCASTPRRSGNTIYFGEGSWLTVV.

CDR3 DNA sequence: TGTGCCAGCTCACCCGGTAGCAATCAGCCCCAGCATTTT. Translating it yields CASSPGSNQPQHF. The rearrangement joins TRBV18 to TRBJ1-5, with D hard to call. V was clipped by 3 bases and J by 0 bases, with 3 bases between them. Germline assignment: CDR1 KGHSH and CDR2 LQKENI. The CDR3 loop spans 13 amino acids.

The CDR3 here is CASSPGRETEAFF. CDR3 DNA: TGCGCCAGCAGCCCGGGAAGGGAGACTGAAGCTTTCTTT. The J gene is TRBJ1-1, the V gene TRBV5-1; D gene uncertain. The CDR3 runs to 13 residues. Germline-derived CDR1 and CDR2 are SGHRS and YFSETQ. V was shortened by 4 bases and J by 5 bases, with 12 bases between the two germline ends.

This CDR3 reads CASSPGPGGQQETQYF. CDR3 DNA sequence: TGTGCCAGCAGCCCCGGTCCGGGGGGTCAGCAAGAGACCCAGTACTTC. V is TRBV7-3 and J is TRBJ2-5, with 7 nucleotides matching TRBD2. The ends lost 5 bases at V and 2 bases at J; junction bases unmatched: 11. CDR3 length: 16 amino acids. CDR1 is SGHTA, CDR2 FQGTGA, per germline.

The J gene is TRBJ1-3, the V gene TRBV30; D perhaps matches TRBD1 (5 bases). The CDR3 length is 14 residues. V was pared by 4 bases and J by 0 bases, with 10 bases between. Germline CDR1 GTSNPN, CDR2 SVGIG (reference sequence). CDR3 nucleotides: TGTGCCTGGAAAACAGGATCCTCTGGAAACACCATATATTTT. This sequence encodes CAWKTGSSGNTIYF.

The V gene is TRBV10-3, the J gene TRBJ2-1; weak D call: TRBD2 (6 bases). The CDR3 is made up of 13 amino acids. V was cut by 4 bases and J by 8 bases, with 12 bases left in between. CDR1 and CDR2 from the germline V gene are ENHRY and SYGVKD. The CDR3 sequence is CAISGGLEDEQFF. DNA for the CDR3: TGTGCCATCAGTGGGGGACTCGAGGATGAGCAGTTCTTC.

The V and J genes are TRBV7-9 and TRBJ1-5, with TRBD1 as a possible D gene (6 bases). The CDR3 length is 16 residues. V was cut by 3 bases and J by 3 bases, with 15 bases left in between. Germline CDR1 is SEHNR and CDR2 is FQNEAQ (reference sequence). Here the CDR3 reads CASSFGIDRPNQPQHF. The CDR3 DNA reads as TGTGCCAGCAGCTTTGGCATCGACAGGCCCAATCAGCCCCAGCATTTT.

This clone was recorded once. This CDR3 reads CASSSPNRGMNTEAFF. Here the CDR3 DNA reads TGTGCCAGCAGCTCACCAAACAGGGGGATGAACACTGAAGCTTTCTTT. The V and J genes are TRBV7-2 and TRBJ1-1; 8 nucleotides match TRBD1. Trimming removed 4 bases from V and 0 bases from J; junction bases left unmatched: 7. Per the germline V gene, CDR1 is SGHTA and CDR2 is FQGNSA. CDR3 length: 16 residues.

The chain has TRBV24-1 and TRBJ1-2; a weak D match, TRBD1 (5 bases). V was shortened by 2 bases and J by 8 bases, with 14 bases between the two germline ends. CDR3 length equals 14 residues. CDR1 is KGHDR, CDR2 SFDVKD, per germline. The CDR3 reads CATSDWAQGGGYTF. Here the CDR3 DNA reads TGTGCCACCAGTGATTGGGCTCAGGGTGGCGGCTACACCTTC.

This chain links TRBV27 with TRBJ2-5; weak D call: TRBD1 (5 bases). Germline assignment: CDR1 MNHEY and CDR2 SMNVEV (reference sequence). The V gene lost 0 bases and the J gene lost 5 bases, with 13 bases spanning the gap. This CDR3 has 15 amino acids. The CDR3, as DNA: TGTGCCAGCAGTTTATCGGGTGCAGGGTTGGAGACCCAGTACTTC. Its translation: CASSLSGAGLETQYF.

Here the CDR3 reads CSVSGTGERGNTIYF. Written as DNA, the CDR3 is TGCAGCGTTTCCGGGACAGGGGAACGTGGAAACACCATATATTTT. This chain connects TRBV29-1 to TRBJ1-3, with 10 bases matching TRBD1. V shed 5 bases and J 3 bases; nucleotides not matched to a gene: 7. The CDR3 is 15 amino acids. Per germline, CDR1 SQVTM and CDR2 ANQGSEA.

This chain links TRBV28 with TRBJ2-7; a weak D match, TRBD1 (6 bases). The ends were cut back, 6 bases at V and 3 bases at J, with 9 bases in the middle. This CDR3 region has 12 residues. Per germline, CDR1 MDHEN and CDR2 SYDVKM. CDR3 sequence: CASRTGGYEQYF. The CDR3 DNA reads TGTGCCAGCAGGACAGGTGGCTACGAGCAGTACTTC.

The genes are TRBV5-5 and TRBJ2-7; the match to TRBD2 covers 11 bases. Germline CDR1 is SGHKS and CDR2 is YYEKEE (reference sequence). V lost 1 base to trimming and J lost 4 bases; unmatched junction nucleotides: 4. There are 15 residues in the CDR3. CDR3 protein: CASSLRGTSGYEQYF. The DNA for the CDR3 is TGTGCCAGCAGCTTGCGCGGGACTAGCGGATACGAGCAGTACTTC.

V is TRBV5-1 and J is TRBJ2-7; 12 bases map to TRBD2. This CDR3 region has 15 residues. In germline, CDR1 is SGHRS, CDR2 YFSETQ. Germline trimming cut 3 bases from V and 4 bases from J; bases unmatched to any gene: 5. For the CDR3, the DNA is TGCGCCAGCAGCTGGCCGACTAGCGGGAGTTACGAGCAGTACTTC. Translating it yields CASSWPTSGSYEQYF.

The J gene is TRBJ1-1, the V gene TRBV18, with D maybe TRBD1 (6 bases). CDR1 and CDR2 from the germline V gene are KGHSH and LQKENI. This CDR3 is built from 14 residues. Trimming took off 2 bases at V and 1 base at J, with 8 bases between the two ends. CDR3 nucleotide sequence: TGTGCCAGCTCACCAGGACAGAAGAACACTGAAGCTTTCTTT. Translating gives CASSPGQKNTEAFF.

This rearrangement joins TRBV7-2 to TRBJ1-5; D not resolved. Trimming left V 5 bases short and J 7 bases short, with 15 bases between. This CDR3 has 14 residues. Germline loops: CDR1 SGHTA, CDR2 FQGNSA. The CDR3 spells CASSDSGIGQPQHF. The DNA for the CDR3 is TGTGCCAGCAGCGACTCCGGGATCGGGCAGCCCCAGCATTTT.

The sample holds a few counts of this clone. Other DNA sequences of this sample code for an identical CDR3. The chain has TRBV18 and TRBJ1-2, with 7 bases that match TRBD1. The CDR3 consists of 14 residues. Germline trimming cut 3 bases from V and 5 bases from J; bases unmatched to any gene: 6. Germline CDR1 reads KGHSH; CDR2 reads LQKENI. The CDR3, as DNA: TGTGCCAGCTCACCTGGACAGGCTTTATATGGCTACACCTTC. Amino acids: CASSPGQALYGYTF.

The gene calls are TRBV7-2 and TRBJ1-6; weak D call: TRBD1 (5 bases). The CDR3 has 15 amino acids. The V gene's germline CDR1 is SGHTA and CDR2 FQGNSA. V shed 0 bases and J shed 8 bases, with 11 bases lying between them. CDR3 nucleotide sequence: TGTGCCAGCAGCTTAGCGGGGGGGACGGATTCACCCCTCCACTTT. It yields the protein CASSLAGGTDSPLHF.

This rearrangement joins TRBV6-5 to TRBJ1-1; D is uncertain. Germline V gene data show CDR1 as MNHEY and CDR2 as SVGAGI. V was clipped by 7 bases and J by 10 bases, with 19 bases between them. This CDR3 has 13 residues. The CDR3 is CASTPQRGLPAFF. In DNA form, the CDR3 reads TGTGCCAGCACCCCTCAGCGGGGTCTCCCAGCTTTCTTT.

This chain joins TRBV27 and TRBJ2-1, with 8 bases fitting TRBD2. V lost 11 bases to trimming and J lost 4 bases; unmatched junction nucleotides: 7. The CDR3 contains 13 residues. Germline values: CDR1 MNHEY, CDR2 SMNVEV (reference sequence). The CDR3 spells CAVNREGYNEQFF. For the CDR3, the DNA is TGTGCCGTAAATCGGGAGGGTTACAATGAGCAGTTCTTC.